These 20 T cell receptor beta chains were sequenced from one sample in a study of human T cells and chemical hapten exposure. TCRdb itself ran the RACE reads through MiXCR, one entry per CDR3 protein. The table has approximately 40,000 distinct CDR3 sequences, approximately 3.4% seen once. Time point: patch test 2, 6 weeks after DPC sensitization. Sample treatment: therapeutic diphenylcyclopropenone sensitization with weekly scalp DPC. This material consisted of whole blood, taken in connection with sensitization to the hapten diphenylcyclopropenone (DPC). Source of these receptors: a middle-aged man with alopecia areata. Some clones in this sample may be carry-over from other donors' samples.

This clonotype was found many times. The chain joins TRBV20-1 to TRBJ2-3, with unresolved D. Looked up from germline, CDR1 is DFQATT and CDR2 is SNEGSKA (reference sequence). The length of the CDR3 is 12 residues. Trimming removed 5 bases at V and 6 bases at J, with 12 bases between. CDR3 in DNA: TGCAGTGCTGTAGGGAATCGGGATACGCAGTATTTT. Encoded protein: CSAVGNRDTQYF.

The rearrangement uses TRBV6-6 and TRBJ1-1; 8 positions agree with TRBD1. Per germline, CDR1 MNHNY and CDR2 SVGAGI (reference sequence). V shed 0 bases and J 2 bases; nucleotides not matched to a gene: 14. There are 19 residues in the CDR3. CDR3 DNA sequence: TGTGCCAGCAGTTACTCGGGGGGGGTGACAGGGGTAGCTAACACTGAAGCTTTCTTT. This gives the protein CASSYSGGVTGVANTEAFF.

This clonotype was detected many times. The chain employs TRBV28 and TRBJ2-7; 8 bases match TRBD2. J gave up 3 bases and V 4 bases, and 8 bases lay outside the gene matches. CDR3 size: 15 residues. Germline V CDR1 and CDR2: MDHEN, SYDVKM. The CDR3: CASSSPGGGDYEQYF. The CDR3 DNA reads as TGTGCCAGCAGTTCCCCCGGGGGGGGGGACTACGAGCAGTACTTC.

This clonotype was seen many times. The V call is TRBV20-1, the J call TRBJ2-1; a possible D gene is TRBD2 (6 bases). The CDR3 length is 13 residues. Germline V gene lookup returns CDR1 DFQATT and CDR2 SNEGSKA (reference sequence). V lost 6 bases, J lost 7 bases, and 16 bases lay in between. The CDR3 DNA sequence: TGCAGTGCGCCGGGACTTAGTAAGAATGAGCAGTTCTTC. Its protein product is CSAPGLSKNEQFF.

This clonotype was recorded only once. A much larger clonotype is one base distant, so this may be a read error. V and J are TRBV12-3 or TRBV12-4 and TRBJ1-6; D gene ambiguous. V was shortened by 5 bases and J by 14 bases, with 16 bases between the two germline ends. This CDR3 comprises 13 residues. The CDR3 region is CASSDGEGSTLHF. In nucleotides, the CDR3 is TGTGCCAGCAGTGACGGGGAGGGATCCACCCTCCACTTT.

This clonotype was seen repeatedly, ten times or more. This chain joins TRBV6-5 and TRBJ2-1, with 8 positions matching TRBD1. The germline gives CDR1 MNHEY, CDR2 SVGAGI. With V trimmed by 6 bases and J by 13 bases, 5 bases remained unmatched. The CDR3 spans 11 residues. In nucleotides, the CDR3 is TGTGCCAGCAGCTTCGGACAGGGTCAGTTCTTC. It translates to CASSFGQGQFF.

In its sample, this clonotype was seen many times. This chain uses TRBV20-1 with TRBJ2-7; D unclear. The CDR3 is 12 residues long. V lost 6 bases and J 4 bases, leaving 13 bases between the germline ends. Germline V CDR1 and CDR2: DFQATT, SNEGSKA (reference sequence). This chain's CDR3 is CSALGWQYEQYF. Here the CDR3 DNA reads TGCAGTGCCCTAGGCTGGCAATACGAGCAGTACTTC.

This clonotype has a handful of counts. The chain joins TRBV4-2 to TRBJ2-4; 9 bases are shared with TRBD2. Per the germline V gene, CDR1 is LGHNA and CDR2 is YNFKEQ. V shed 1 base and J 0 bases; nucleotides not matched to a gene: 10. CDR3 length: 19 residues. This chain's CDR3 is CASSQASTSGSLAKNIQYF. The CDR3, as DNA: TGTGCCAGCAGCCAAGCCTCGACTAGCGGTTCCCTAGCCAAAAACATTCAGTACTTC.

This clonotype was observed many times. The genes are TRBV20-1 and TRBJ2-4, with D perhaps assigned TRBD1 or TRBD2 (6 bases each). Germline V lookup: CDR1 DFQATT, CDR2 SNEGSKA (reference sequence). V was cut by 6 bases and J by 2 bases, with 14 bases left in between. This CDR3 contains 14 residues. The CDR3: CSARKGGTKNIQYF. The CDR3 region has the DNA TGCAGTGCCCGAAAGGGGGGTACCAAAAACATTCAGTACTTC.

This clonotype ranks as large. The chain has TRBV7-9 and TRBJ2-7; 7 bases align to TRBD1. The trim removed 5 bases at V and 3 bases at J, leaving 10 bases unmatched. The CDR3 is made up of 15 amino acids. Germline CDR1 SEHNR, CDR2 FQNEAQ (reference sequence). The CDR3 nucleotides are TGTGCCAGCAGCCAAAAGCCGGGACAGTACTACGAGCAGTACTTC. It codes for CASSQKPGQYYEQYF.

This clonotype has ten or more counts. The chain couples TRBV7-2 to TRBJ1-4; D perhaps matches TRBD1 (5 bases). V lost 5 bases and J lost 5, with 9 bases in between. The CDR3 loop spans 13 amino acids. Looked up from germline, CDR1 is SGHTA and CDR2 is FQGNSA. The CDR3 DNA is TGTGCCAGCAGCCCCGGGACGAATGAAAAACTGTTTTTT. Protein sequence: CASSPGTNEKLFF.

This clonotype has ten or more counts. This CDR3 is CASSYSYSSGRAGYNEQFF. CDR3 nucleotides: TGTGCCAGCAGTTACTCGTACTCTAGCGGGAGGGCCGGCTACAATGAGCAGTTCTTC. The chain joins TRBV6-5 to TRBJ2-1; 12 bases map to TRBD2. V was pared by 0 bases and J by 3 bases, with 9 bases of the junction left unmatched. CDR1 MNHEY and CDR2 SVGAGI come from the germline V gene. This CDR3 is built from 19 residues.

This clonotype turned up a few times. The chain combines TRBV20-1 with TRBJ2-1, with 10 bases lining up with TRBD2. V gave up 0 bases and J gave up 4 bases; unmatched junction bases: 3. The CDR3 runs to 15 residues. CDR1 DFQATT and CDR2 SNEGSKA come from the germline V gene (reference sequence). CDR3 protein: CSARDPGLAYNEQFF. The CDR3 coding sequence is TGCAGTGCTAGAGACCCGGGACTAGCGTACAATGAGCAGTTCTTC.

This clonotype was observed at least ten times. V gene TRBV6-2 or TRBV6-3 combines with J gene TRBJ2-7, with D unresolved. V lost 7 bases to trimming and J lost 1 base, with 5 bases between them. The CDR3 spans 11 residues. The V gene's germline CDR1 is MNHEY and CDR2 SVGEGT. This CDR3 is CASTGSYEQYF. The CDR3 region has the DNA TGTGCCAGCACAGGATCCTACGAGCAGTACTTC.

This clonotype came up a few times. CDR3 in amino acids: CASSPGTGQETQYF. The CDR3 DNA sequence: TGTGCCAGCTCACCCGGGACAGGCCAAGAGACCCAGTACTTC. The rearrangement joins TRBV18 to TRBJ2-5; 8 positions agree with TRBD1. The CDR3 runs 14 residues. In germline, CDR1 is KGHSH, CDR2 LQKENI. V was pared by 3 bases and J by 1 base, with 1 base of the junction left unmatched. Full variable domain (rest looked up from reference TRBV18 and TRBJ2-5): NAGVMQNPRHLVRRRGQEARLRCSPMKGHSHVYWYRQLPEEGLKFMVYLQKENIIDESGMPKERFSAEFPKEGPSILRIQQVVRGDSAAYFCASSPGTGQETQYFGPGTRLLVL.

This clonotype was picked up many times. The chain is built from TRBV5-1 and TRBJ2-3; 11 bases are shared with TRBD2. The CDR3 totals 18 residues. Germline CDR1 and CDR2: SGHRS and YFSETQ. V trimming: 2 bases; J trimming: 0 bases; junction bases outside the gene matches: 8. The CDR3 protein is CASSLGTSGLFSTDTQYF. The DNA for the CDR3 is TGCGCCAGCAGCTTAGGGACTAGCGGACTCTTTAGCACAGATACGCAGTATTTT.

This clonotype was recorded many times. The rearrangement links TRBV7-9 to TRBJ1-4, with TRBD1 identical over 10 bases. Trimming took 3 bases from V and 8 from J; bases not matched to a gene: 6. Germline loops: CDR1 SEHNR, CDR2 FQNEAQ (reference sequence). The CDR3 totals 15 residues. CDR3 DNA: TGTGCCAGCAGCTTGGCCGGGACAGGGGACGAAAAACTGTTTTTT. It yields the protein CASSLAGTGDEKLFF.

This clonotype came up many times. The chain uses TRBV12-3 or TRBV12-4 and TRBJ2-1; D tentatively fits TRBD1 or TRBD2 (6 bases each). The ends were cut back, 6 bases at V and 4 bases at J, with 19 bases in the middle. The CDR3 contains 16 residues. The CDR3 loop is CASRPPRGPAYNEQFF. DNA for the CDR3: TGTGCCAGCAGGCCCCCCCGGGGGCCTGCTTACAATGAGCAGTTCTTC.

This clonotype has a count of ten or more. The gene calls are TRBV20-1 and TRBJ1-5; 9 bases line up with TRBD1. With 3 bases clipped from V and 0 bases from J, the junction kept 12 bases outside the gene matches. Per the germline V gene, CDR1 is DFQATT and CDR2 is SNEGSKA (reference sequence). This CDR3 is built from 18 residues. As DNA, the CDR3 is TGCAGTGCTAGCATGACCGGGACAGGGTTGTTTAGCAATCAGCCCCAGCATTTT. Protein: CSASMTGTGLFSNQPQHF.

This clonotype was counted ten times or more. This rearrangement joins TRBV6-2 or TRBV6-3 to TRBJ2-7, with D unresolved. In germline, CDR1 is MNHEY, CDR2 SVGEGT. The CDR3 totals 12 residues. V shed 0 bases and J shed 3 bases, with 3 bases lying between them. The CDR3 here is CASSYSRYEQYF. CDR3 nucleotide sequence: TGTGCCAGCAGTTACTCACGCTACGAGCAGTACTTC.